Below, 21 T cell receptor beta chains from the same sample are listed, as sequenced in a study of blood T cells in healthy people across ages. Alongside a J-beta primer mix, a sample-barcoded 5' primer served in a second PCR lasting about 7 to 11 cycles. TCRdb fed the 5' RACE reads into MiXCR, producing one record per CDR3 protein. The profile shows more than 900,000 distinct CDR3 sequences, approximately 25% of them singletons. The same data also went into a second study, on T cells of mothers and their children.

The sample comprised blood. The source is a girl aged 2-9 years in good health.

Here the CDR3 reads CASSFVEAGTDTQYF. The CDR3 DNA sequence: TGTGCCAGCAGTTTCGTCGAAGCTGGCACAGATACGCAGTATTTT. The V call is TRBV28, the J call TRBJ2-3, with unresolved D. CDR1 MDHEN and CDR2 SYDVKM come from the germline V gene. The V gene lost 3 bases and the J gene lost 1 base, with 11 bases spanning the gap. The CDR3 has 15 amino acids.

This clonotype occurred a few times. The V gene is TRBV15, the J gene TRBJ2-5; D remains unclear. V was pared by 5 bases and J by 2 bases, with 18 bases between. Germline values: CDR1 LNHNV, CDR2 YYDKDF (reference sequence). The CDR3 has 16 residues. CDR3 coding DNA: TGTGCCACCAGCGGGGTCGGATTCTCAAATCAAGAGACCCAGTACTTC. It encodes CATSGVGFSNQETQYF.

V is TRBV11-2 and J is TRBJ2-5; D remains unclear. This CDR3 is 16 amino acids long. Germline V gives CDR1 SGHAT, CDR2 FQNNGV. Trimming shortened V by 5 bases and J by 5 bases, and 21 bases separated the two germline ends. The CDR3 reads CASSLITSTLGETQYF. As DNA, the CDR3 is TGTGCCAGCAGCCTAATAACGAGCACATTAGGGGAGACCCAGTACTTC.

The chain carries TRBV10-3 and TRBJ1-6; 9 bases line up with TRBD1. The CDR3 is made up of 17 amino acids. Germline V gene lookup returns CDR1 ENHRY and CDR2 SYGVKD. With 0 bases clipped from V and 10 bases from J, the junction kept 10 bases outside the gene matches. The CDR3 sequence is CAISESRGTGPNSPLHF. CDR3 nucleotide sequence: TGTGCCATCAGTGAGTCTCGGGGGACAGGGCCCAACTCACCCCTCCACTTT.

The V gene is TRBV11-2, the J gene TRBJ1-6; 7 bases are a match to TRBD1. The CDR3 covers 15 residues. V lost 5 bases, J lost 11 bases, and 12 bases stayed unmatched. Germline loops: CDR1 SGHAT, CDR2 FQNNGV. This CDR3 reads CASSPNIQGPAPLHF. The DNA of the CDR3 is TGTGCCAGCAGCCCAAACATACAGGGGCCCGCACCCCTCCACTTT.

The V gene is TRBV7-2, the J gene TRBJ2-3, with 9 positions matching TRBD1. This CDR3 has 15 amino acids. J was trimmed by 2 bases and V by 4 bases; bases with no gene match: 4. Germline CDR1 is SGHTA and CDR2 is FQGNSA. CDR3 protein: CASSSTGGYTDTQYF. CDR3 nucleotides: TGTGCCAGCAGCTCGACAGGGGGTTACACAGATACGCAGTATTTT.

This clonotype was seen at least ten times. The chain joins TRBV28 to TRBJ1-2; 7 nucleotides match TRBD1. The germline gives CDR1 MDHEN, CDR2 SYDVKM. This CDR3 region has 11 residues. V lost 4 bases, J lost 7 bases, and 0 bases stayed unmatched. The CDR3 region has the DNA TGTGCCAGCAGTTACAGGGGTGGCTACACCTTC. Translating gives CASSYRGGYTF.

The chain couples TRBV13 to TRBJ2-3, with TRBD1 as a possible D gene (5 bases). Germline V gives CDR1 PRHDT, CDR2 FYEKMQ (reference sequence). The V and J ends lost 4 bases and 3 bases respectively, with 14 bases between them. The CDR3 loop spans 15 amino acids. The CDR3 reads CASSSQSPGTDTQYF. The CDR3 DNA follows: TGTGCCAGCAGCTCGCAGTCCCCAGGGACAGATACGCAGTATTTT. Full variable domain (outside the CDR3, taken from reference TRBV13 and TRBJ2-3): AAGVIQSPRHLIKEKRETATLKCYPIPRHDTVYWYQQGPGQDPQFLISFYEKMQSDKGSIPDRFSAQQFSDYHSELNMSSLELGDSALYFCASSSQSPGTDTQYFGPGTRLTVL.

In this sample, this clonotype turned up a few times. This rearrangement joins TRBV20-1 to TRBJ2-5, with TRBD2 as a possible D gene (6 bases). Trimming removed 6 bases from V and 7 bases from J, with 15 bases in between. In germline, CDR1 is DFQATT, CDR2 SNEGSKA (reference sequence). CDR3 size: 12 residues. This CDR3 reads CSAPGLTRTQYF. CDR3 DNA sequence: TGCAGTGCCCCAGGACTAACGAGGACCCAGTACTTC.

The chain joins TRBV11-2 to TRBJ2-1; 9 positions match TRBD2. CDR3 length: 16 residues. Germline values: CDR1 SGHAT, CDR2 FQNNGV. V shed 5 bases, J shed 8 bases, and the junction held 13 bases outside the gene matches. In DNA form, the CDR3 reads TGTGCCAGCAGCCCGTTAGCGGGCGGGAGGGCGGATGAGCAGTTCTTC. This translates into CASSPLAGGRADEQFF.

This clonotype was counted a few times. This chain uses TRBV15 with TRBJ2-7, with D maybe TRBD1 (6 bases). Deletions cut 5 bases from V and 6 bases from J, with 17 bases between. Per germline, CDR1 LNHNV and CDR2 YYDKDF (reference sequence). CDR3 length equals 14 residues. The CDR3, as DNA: TGTGCCACCAGCGTAAACAGGGCGAGGGTCGAGCAGTACTTC. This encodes CATSVNRARVEQYF. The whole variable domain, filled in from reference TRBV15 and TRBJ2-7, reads DAMVIQNPRYQVTQFGKPVTLSCSQTLNHNVMYWYQQKSSQAPKLLFHYYDKDFNNEADTPDNFQSRRPNTSFCFLDIRSPGLGDTAMYLCATSVNRARVEQYFGPGTRLTVT.

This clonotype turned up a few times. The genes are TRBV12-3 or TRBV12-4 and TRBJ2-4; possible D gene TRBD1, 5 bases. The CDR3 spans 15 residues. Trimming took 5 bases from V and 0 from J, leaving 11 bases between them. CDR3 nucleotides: TGTGCCAGCAGTGTGACAGTTCCAGCCAAAAACATTCAGTACTTC. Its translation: CASSVTVPAKNIQYF.

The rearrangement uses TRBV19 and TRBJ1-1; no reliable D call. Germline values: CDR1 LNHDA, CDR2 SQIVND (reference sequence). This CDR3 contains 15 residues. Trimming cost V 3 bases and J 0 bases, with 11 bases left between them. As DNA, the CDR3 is TGTGCCAGTAGTATCGGCCCGACCTTGAACACTGAAGCTTTCTTT. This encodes CASSIGPTLNTEAFF.

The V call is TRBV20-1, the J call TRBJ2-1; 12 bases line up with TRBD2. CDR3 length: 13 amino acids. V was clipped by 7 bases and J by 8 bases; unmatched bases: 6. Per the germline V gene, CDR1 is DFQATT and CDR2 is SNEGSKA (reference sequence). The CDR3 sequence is CSVSTSGRHEQFF. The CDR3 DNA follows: TGCAGTGTTTCGACTAGCGGGAGACATGAGCAGTTCTTC.

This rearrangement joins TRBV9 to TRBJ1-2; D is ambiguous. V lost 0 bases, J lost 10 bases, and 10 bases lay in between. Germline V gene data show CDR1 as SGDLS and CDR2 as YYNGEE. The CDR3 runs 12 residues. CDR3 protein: CASSVVDAVYTF. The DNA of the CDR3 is TGTGCCAGCAGCGTAGTAGATGCCGTCTACACCTTC.

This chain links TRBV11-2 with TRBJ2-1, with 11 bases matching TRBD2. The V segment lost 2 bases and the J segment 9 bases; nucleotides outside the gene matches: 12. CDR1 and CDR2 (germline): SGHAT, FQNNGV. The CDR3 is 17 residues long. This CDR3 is CASSLSRWATSGTEQFF. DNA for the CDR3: TGTGCCAGCAGCTTATCTAGATGGGCGACTAGCGGGACTGAGCAGTTCTTC.

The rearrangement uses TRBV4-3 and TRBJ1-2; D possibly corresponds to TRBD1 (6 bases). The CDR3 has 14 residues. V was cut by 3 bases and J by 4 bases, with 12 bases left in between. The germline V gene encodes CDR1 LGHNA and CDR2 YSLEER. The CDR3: CASSQRGAPYGYTF. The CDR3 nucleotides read TGCGCCAGCAGCCAGAGGGGGGCTCCCTATGGCTACACCTTC.

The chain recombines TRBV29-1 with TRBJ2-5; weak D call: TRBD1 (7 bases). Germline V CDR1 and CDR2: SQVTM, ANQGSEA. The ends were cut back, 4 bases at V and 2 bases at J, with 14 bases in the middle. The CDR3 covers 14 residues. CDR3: CSVAPAGGQETQYF. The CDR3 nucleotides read TGCAGCGTTGCTCCTGCAGGGGGGCAAGAGACCCAGTACTTC.

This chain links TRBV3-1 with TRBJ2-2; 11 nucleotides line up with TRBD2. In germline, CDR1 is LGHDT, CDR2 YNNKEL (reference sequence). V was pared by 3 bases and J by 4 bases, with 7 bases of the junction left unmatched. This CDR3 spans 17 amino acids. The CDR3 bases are TGTGCCAGCAGCCAGCACCGACTAGCGGGGTTCACCGGGGAGCTGTTTTTT. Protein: CASSQHRLAGFTGELFF.

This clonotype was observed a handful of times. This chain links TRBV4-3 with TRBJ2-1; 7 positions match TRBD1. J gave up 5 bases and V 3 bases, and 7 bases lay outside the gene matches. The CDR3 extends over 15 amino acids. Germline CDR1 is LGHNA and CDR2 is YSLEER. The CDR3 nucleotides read TGCGCCAGCAGCCAGGACAGGCTCTTGGACAATGAGCAGTTCTTC. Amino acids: CASSQDRLLDNEQFF.

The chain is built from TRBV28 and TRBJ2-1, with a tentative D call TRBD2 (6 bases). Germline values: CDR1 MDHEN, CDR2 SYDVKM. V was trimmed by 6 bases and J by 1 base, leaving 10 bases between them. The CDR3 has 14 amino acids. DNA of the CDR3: TGTGCCAGCAGGGCGGGATTATCCTACAATGAGCAGTTCTTC. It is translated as CASRAGLSYNEQFF.